These 21 T cell receptor beta chains originate from one sample sequenced in a study of CD8+ T cells in alopecia areata. Sequencing templates came from extracted RNA that was reverse transcribed into cDNA. Measured with immunoSEQ multiplex PCR; TCRdb has only the in-frame clones, and not every one. This table holds 200,000 or so clones, more than 45% found once. The specimen comprised CD4+ T cells sorted from blood, sampled at week 0. These receptors originate from a human donor with alopecia areata.

This clone occurred a few times. In DNA form, the CDR3 reads TGTGCCAGCAGCCAGCGGGGTGCGGGTACGCAGTATTTT. Translating gives CASSQRGAGTQYF. The chain has TRBV14 and TRBJ2-3; perhaps TRBD2 as D (6 bases). This CDR3 is built from 13 residues. Germline V gives CDR1 SGHDN, CDR2 FVKESK. Trimming took off 3 bases at V and 8 bases at J, with 12 bases between the two ends.

This clone came up a few times. This rearrangement joins TRBV11-1 to TRBJ2-1; 10 bases are a match to TRBD2. Germline CDR1 reads SGHAT; CDR2 reads FQDESV (reference sequence). The CDR3 has 12 residues. The ends lost 4 bases at V and 15 bases at J; junction bases unmatched: 6. In DNA form, the CDR3 reads TGTGCCAGCAGCTCCCTAGCGGGGGAACGGTTCTTC. Amino acid sequence: CASSSLAGERFF.

The chain couples TRBV5-1 to TRBJ2-5; no reliable D call. Germline V gene sequence: CDR1 SGHRS, CDR2 YFSETQ. CDR3 length: 14 residues. Trimming removed 0 bases from V and 1 base from J, with 7 bases in between. For the CDR3, the DNA is TGCGCCAGCAGCTTGGGAACCTTCCAAGAGACCCAGTACTTC. Translated, it gives CASSLGTFQETQYF.

The V and J genes are TRBV29-1 and TRBJ1-2; possible D gene TRBD1, 6 bases. Germline lookup yields CDR1 SQVTM and CDR2 ANQGSEA. Trimming removed 6 bases from V and 8 bases from J, with 19 bases in between. The CDR3 sequence is 13 residues long. The CDR3 coding sequence is TGCAGCGTCGGGGACATAGATCTGGGCGGCTACACCTTC. Protein sequence: CSVGDIDLGGYTF.

This clone was seen a handful of times. This chain joins TRBV4-1 and TRBJ2-2; D is uncertain. The CDR3 loop spans 15 amino acids. Germline V CDR1 and CDR2: MGHRA, YSYEKL. Trimming took off 1 base at V and 0 bases at J, with 6 bases between the two ends. CDR3 bases: TGCGCCAGCAGCCAAGGGCGAGCGAACACCGGGGAGCTGTTTTTT. It translates to CASSQGRANTGELFF.

V usage is TRBV30 and J usage is TRBJ2-2; tentative D call: TRBD1 (6 bases). From germline, CDR1 is GTSNPN and CDR2 SVGIG (reference sequence). CDR3 length: 14 amino acids. The V end lost 3 bases, the J end lost 4 bases, and 12 bases lay between the germline ends. CDR3 amino acids: CAWRDGQFTGELFF. For the CDR3, the DNA is TGTGCCTGGAGGGACGGACAGTTCACCGGGGAGCTGTTTTTT.

The sample holds a few counts of this clone. The chain combines TRBV6-1 with TRBJ2-5; 8 nucleotides align to TRBD1. Trimming took 7 bases from V and 4 from J; bases not matched to a gene: 8. Germline V gene sequence: CDR1 MNHNS, CDR2 SASEGT. This CDR3 comprises 14 residues. Here the CDR3 DNA reads TGTGCCAGCACCCGCGCAGGGGGCGCAGAGACCCAGTACTTC. Translating gives CASTRAGGAETQYF.

The CDR3 DNA follows: TGTGCCAGCTCTACGGGACAGTCGAACACTGAAGCTTTCTTT. Translated: CASSTGQSNTEAFF. The chain uses TRBV18 and TRBJ1-1, with 7 bases aligning to TRBD1. The CDR3 runs to 14 residues. Germline V gene data show CDR1 as KGHSH and CDR2 as LQKENI. The junction had 5 bases not matched to a gene; V was cut back by 6 bases and J by 1 base.

V gene TRBV27 combines with J gene TRBJ1-1; a possible D gene is TRBD1 (5 bases). CDR3 length: 13 residues. Trimming pared 6 bases from V and 4 bases from J, leaving 12 bases between. CDR1 and CDR2 (germline): MNHEY, SMNVEV (reference sequence). The CDR3 nucleotides read TGTGCCAGCAGCCCGGGGACTACCACTGAAGCTTTCTTT. Translation: CASSPGTTTEAFF.

The chain has TRBV7-2 and TRBJ2-2; no firm D call. With 8 bases removed from V and 2 bases from J, the gap between germline ends came to 18 bases. This CDR3 has 16 residues. Germline V gene sequence: CDR1 SGHTA, CDR2 FQGNSA. DNA for the CDR3: TGTGCCAGCGGCGGCCGGGCTGTTCTCAACACCGGGGAGCTGTTTTTT. It codes for CASGGRAVLNTGELFF.

As DNA, the CDR3 is TGTGCCAGCAGCCAAGGAGCGGTGTCTAGCACAGATACGCAGTATTTT. Amino acids: CASSQGAVSSTDTQYF. The rearrangement uses TRBV4-2 and TRBJ2-3; possible D gene TRBD2, 5 bases. Germline-derived CDR1 and CDR2 are LGHNA and YNFKEQ. This CDR3 is built from 16 residues. Trimming took off 1 base at V and 0 bases at J, with 11 bases between the two ends.

This chain connects TRBV14 to TRBJ1-3; D gene uncertain. CDR1 SGHDN and CDR2 FVKESK come from the germline V gene. Trimming shortened V by 1 base and J by 12 bases, and 10 bases separated the two germline ends. The CDR3 runs to 12 residues. The CDR3 is CASSQAFSFIYF. The CDR3 DNA reads as TGTGCCAGCAGCCAAGCTTTCAGCTTCATATATTTT.

This clone has a handful of counts. This sequence joins TRBV5-1 and TRBJ1-2; 9 bases fit TRBD1. Germline-derived CDR1 and CDR2 are SGHRS and YFSETQ. The V and J ends lost 4 bases and 7 bases, in that order; junction bases with no gene match: 11. This CDR3 has 15 residues. CDR3 residues: CASSPRTDRGIGYTF. In DNA, the CDR3 is TGCGCCAGCAGCCCGCGCACGGACAGGGGAATTGGCTACACCTTC.

This clone was counted only a few times. The chain carries TRBV19 and TRBJ2-1; 9 nucleotides line up with TRBD2. CDR3 length equals 13 residues. V trimming: 7 bases; J trimming: 7 bases; junction bases outside the gene matches: 5. In germline, CDR1 is LNHDA, CDR2 SQIVND (reference sequence). CDR3 loop: CASNWREGNEQFF. CDR3 nucleotides: TGTGCCAGTAATTGGCGGGAGGGGAATGAGCAGTTCTTC.

The rearrangement links TRBV7-9 to TRBJ1-1, with D uncertain. Trimming removed 1 base at V and 11 bases at J, with 14 bases between. This CDR3 is 13 amino acids long. Germline V gene lookup returns CDR1 SEHNR and CDR2 FQNEAQ (reference sequence). CDR3: CASSLDPISWAFF. CDR3 nucleotides: TGTGCCAGCAGCTTAGATCCGATTTCCTGGGCTTTCTTT.

The chain has TRBV30 and TRBJ1-3, with D unclear. CDR3 length: 16 residues. Germline V gives CDR1 GTSNPN, CDR2 SVGIG (reference sequence). V shed 2 bases and J shed 0 bases, with 14 bases lying between them. This chain's CDR3 is CAWSIGPRTSGNTIYF. DNA for the CDR3: TGTGCCTGGAGTATAGGACCGAGGACCTCTGGAAACACCATATATTTT.

V and J are TRBV7-8 and TRBJ1-2, with D tentatively TRBD1 (5 bases). The CDR3 spans 14 residues. V was pared by 1 base and J by 4 bases, with 10 bases between. Germline assignment: CDR1 SGHVS and CDR2 FQNEAQ. CDR3 residues: CASSLGGASYGYTF. The CDR3 DNA reads as TGTGCCAGCAGCTTAGGTGGGGCGTCCTATGGCTACACCTTC.

This chain links TRBV7-2 with TRBJ2-7, with D maybe TRBD2 (7 bases). This CDR3 is built from 15 residues. Trimming removed 5 bases at V and 1 base at J, with 15 bases between. Germline CDR1 is SGHTA and CDR2 is FQGNSA. CDR3 sequence reads: CASSPGRGGSYEQYF. For the CDR3, the DNA is TGTGCCAGCAGCCCCGGTAGGGGGGGGTCCTACGAGCAGTACTTC.

This clone was detected only a few times. The chain is built from TRBV7-9 and TRBJ2-3; a weak D match, TRBD1 (5 bases). The CDR3 contains 13 residues. V lost 4 bases, J lost 4 bases, and 9 bases lay in between. Germline V gives CDR1 SEHNR, CDR2 FQNEAQ (reference sequence). The CDR3 DNA sequence: TGTGCCAGCAGCTCGAAGGGGCCAGATACGCAGTATTTT. Amino acid sequence: CASSSKGPDTQYF.

This sequence joins TRBV6-1 and TRBJ2-3; tentative D call: TRBD2 (5 bases). With 7 bases removed from V and 10 bases from J, the gap between germline ends came to 15 bases. Per the germline V gene, CDR1 is MNHNS and CDR2 is SASEGT. This CDR3 region has 12 residues. The chain's CDR3 is CASTELGNSQYF. Written as DNA, the CDR3 is TGTGCCAGCACCGAACTAGGGAATTCGCAGTATTTT.

V is TRBV29-1 and J is TRBJ1-1, with 9 bases that match TRBD1. The CDR3 is 14 residues long. J gave up 6 bases and V 4 bases, and 9 bases lay outside the gene matches. CDR1 SQVTM and CDR2 ANQGSEA come from the germline V gene. The chain's CDR3 is CSVGAYRDRAEAFF. The CDR3 nucleotides are TGCAGCGTTGGGGCATACCGGGACAGGGCTGAAGCTTTCTTT.